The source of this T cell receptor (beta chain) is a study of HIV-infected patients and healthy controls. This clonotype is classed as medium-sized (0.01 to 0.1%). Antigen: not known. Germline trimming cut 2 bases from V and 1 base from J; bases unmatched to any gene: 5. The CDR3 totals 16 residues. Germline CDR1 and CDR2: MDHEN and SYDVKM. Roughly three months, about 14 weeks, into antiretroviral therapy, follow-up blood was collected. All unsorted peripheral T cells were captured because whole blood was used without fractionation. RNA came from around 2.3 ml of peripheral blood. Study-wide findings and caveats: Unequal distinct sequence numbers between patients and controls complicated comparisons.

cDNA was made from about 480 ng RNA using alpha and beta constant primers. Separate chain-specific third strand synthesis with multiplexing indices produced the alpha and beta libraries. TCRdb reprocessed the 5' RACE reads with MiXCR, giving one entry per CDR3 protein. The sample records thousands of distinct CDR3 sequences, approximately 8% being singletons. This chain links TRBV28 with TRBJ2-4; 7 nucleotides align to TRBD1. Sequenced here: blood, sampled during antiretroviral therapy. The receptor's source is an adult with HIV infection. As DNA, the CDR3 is TGTGCCAGCAGTTTAAGGGCGACAGGGGCCAAAAACATTCAGTACTTC. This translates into CASSLRATGAKNIQYF.